Listed below are T cell receptor beta chains from one sample, sequenced in a study of early T cells in non-severe SARS-CoV-2 infection. TCRdb re-derived calls from the 5' RACE reads in MiXCR, one entry per CDR3 protein. The sample carries some 57,000 distinct CDR3 sequences, about 10% recorded once. Sequenced sample: whole blood. These receptors all come from an adult who was a healthcare worker with PCR-confirmed SARS-CoV-2 infection or an uninfected control (not recorded which). CDR3s include the opening cysteine and the closing phenylalanine or tryptophan. A D gene is named only where the DNA matches it firmly. Size is omitted from some rows. Given values are once, few, many or a class for expanded clones.

d_call: -
v_call: TRBV25-1
j_call: TRBJ1-1
clone_size: few
cdr3_nt: TGTGCCAGCAGTACACGGACGATCTTTGGGGTCACTGAAGCTTTCTTT
cdr3_aa: CASSTRTIFGVTEAFF

d_call: -
v_call: TRBV5-4
j_call: TRBJ1-4
clone_size: many
cdr3_nt: TGTGCCAGCAGCTTGGAGGTTCGGGAAAAACTGTTTTTT
cdr3_aa: CASSLEVREKLFF

d_call: -
v_call: TRBV7-2
j_call: TRBJ2-3
clone_size: -
cdr3_nt: TGTGCCAGCAGCAGCTACTCGCCCACAGATACGCAGTATTTT
cdr3_aa: CASSSYSPTDTQYF

d_call: -
v_call: TRBV19
j_call: TRBJ2-5
clone_size: many
cdr3_nt: TGTGCCAGTAGTACTAGACAGGTCCCAGAGACCCAGTACTTC
cdr3_aa: CASSTRQVPETQYF

d_call: TRBD1
v_call: TRBV2
j_call: TRBJ2-2
clone_size: many
cdr3_nt: TGTGCCAGCACCCGATCACGGACAGGGAAAACCGGGGAGCTGTTTTTT
cdr3_aa: CASTRSRTGKTGELFF

d_call: -
v_call: TRBV20-1
j_call: TRBJ2-1
clone_size: many
cdr3_nt: TGCAGTGCTAGAGATCGTCGGGGGCCCTACAATGAGCAGTTCTTC
cdr3_aa: CSARDRRGPYNEQFF

d_call: TRBD1
v_call: TRBV5-6
j_call: TRBJ2-1
clone_size: -
cdr3_nt: TGTGCCAGCACCACCGGGACAGCTAACAATGAGCAGTTCTTC
cdr3_aa: CASTTGTANNEQFF

d_call: TRBD1
v_call: TRBV4-3
j_call: TRBJ2-5
clone_size: many
cdr3_nt: TGCGCCAGCAGCCAAGATTTAGAGGGCAGGGGGCGAGTATCCGGAAAGACCCAGTACTTC
cdr3_aa: CASSQDLEGRGRVSGKTQYF

d_call: -
v_call: TRBV18
j_call: TRBJ2-4
clone_size: many
cdr3_nt: TGTGCCAGCTCACGAGTCGGGGGTGTCAAAAACATTCAGTACTTC
cdr3_aa: CASSRVGGVKNIQYF

d_call: -
v_call: TRBV29-1
j_call: TRBJ1-1
clone_size: many
cdr3_nt: TGCAGCGGGCTTAAAAGCACTGAAGCTTTCTTT
cdr3_aa: CSGLKSTEAFF

d_call: TRBD2
v_call: TRBV7-2
j_call: TRBJ2-3
clone_size: few
cdr3_nt: TGTGCCAGCAGCTTAGTAGTCAGCGGGGGGGCAACAGATACGCAGTATTTT
cdr3_aa: CASSLVVSGGATDTQYF

d_call: -
v_call: TRBV5-4
j_call: TRBJ1-1
clone_size: many
cdr3_nt: TGTGCCAGCAGCTTTCGACAGAAAACGAACACTGAAGCTTTCTTT
cdr3_aa: CASSFRQKTNTEAFF

d_call: TRBD2
v_call: TRBV18
j_call: TRBJ2-2
clone_size: many
cdr3_nt: TGTGCCAGCTCACCACAGCCGGGACTAGCGGAGACGAACACCGGGGAGCTGTTTTTT
cdr3_aa: CASSPQPGLAETNTGELFF

d_call: -
v_call: TRBV7-6
j_call: TRBJ2-5
clone_size: many
cdr3_nt: TGTGCCAGCAGTCCATCCCAAGAGACCCAGTACTTC
cdr3_aa: CASSPSQETQYF

d_call: TRBD2
v_call: TRBV11-2
j_call: TRBJ2-5
clone_size: many
cdr3_nt: TGTGCCAGCAGCCCGGCACTAGCGGGCGGCGAGACCCAGTACTTC
cdr3_aa: CASSPALAGGETQYF

d_call: TRBD1
v_call: TRBV20-1
j_call: TRBJ1-1
clone_size: many
cdr3_nt: TGCAGTGCTAGACCCCTGGGACAGGGGGCCTACGAAGCTTTCTTT
cdr3_aa: CSARPLGQGAYEAFF

d_call: -
v_call: TRBV29-1
j_call: TRBJ2-4
clone_size: many
cdr3_nt: TGCAGCGTCGCCGGAAGAGCCAAAAACATTCAGTACTTC
cdr3_aa: CSVAGRAKNIQYF

d_call: -
v_call: TRBV7-2
j_call: TRBJ1-1
clone_size: many
cdr3_nt: TGTGCCAGCAGCTTAGCCGGGACACCTAAGGCTTTCTTT
cdr3_aa: CASSLAGTPKAFF

d_call: TRBD2
v_call: TRBV5-5
j_call: TRBJ2-1
clone_size: -
cdr3_nt: TGTGCCAGCAGCTTAGGCCCGGGACTAGTGAGTAATGAGCAGTTCTTC
cdr3_aa: CASSLGPGLVSNEQFF

d_call: -
v_call: TRBV12-3/TRBV12-4
j_call: TRBJ1-6
clone_size: few
cdr3_nt: TGTGCCAGCAGGCTAGGGGGGAGCTCCTATAATTCACCCCTCCACTTT
cdr3_aa: CASRLGGSSYNSPLHF

d_call: -
v_call: TRBV29-1
j_call: TRBJ2-3
clone_size: few
cdr3_nt: TGCAGCGTTGAAGCGGGGACAGATACGCAGTATTTT
cdr3_aa: CSVEAGTDTQYF

d_call: TRBD1
v_call: TRBV14
j_call: TRBJ1-2
clone_size: -
cdr3_nt: TGTGCCAGCAGCCAAAGGACAGGGAGAGGGGGCTACACCTTC
cdr3_aa: CASSQRTGRGGYTF

d_call: TRBD1
v_call: TRBV9
j_call: TRBJ1-4
clone_size: -
cdr3_nt: TGTGCCAGCAGCGCGGGACAGCGACTTAATGAAAAACTGTTTTTT
cdr3_aa: CASSAGQRLNEKLFF

d_call: TRBD1
v_call: TRBV18
j_call: TRBJ1-5
clone_size: -
cdr3_nt: TGTGCCAGCAAGGGGGCAGTCAATCAGCCCCAGCATTTT
cdr3_aa: CASKGAVNQPQHF

d_call: TRBD1
v_call: TRBV9
j_call: TRBJ2-5
clone_size: many
cdr3_nt: TGTGCCAGCAGCGCCGGACAGGCAGGGGAGACCCAGTACTTC
cdr3_aa: CASSAGQAGETQYF

d_call: -
v_call: TRBV7-3
j_call: TRBJ2-5
clone_size: many
cdr3_nt: TGTGCCAGCAGCCCCACAGGGAGGAAAGAGACCCAGTACTTC
cdr3_aa: CASSPTGRKETQYF

d_call: TRBD2
v_call: TRBV6-2/TRBV6-3
j_call: TRBJ2-5
clone_size: few
cdr3_nt: TGTGCCAGCAGTTGGTCGACTAGCGGACTACAAGAGACCCAGTACTTC
cdr3_aa: CASSWSTSGLQETQYF

d_call: TRBD2
v_call: TRBV7-6
j_call: TRBJ2-1
clone_size: few
cdr3_nt: TGTGCCAGCAGCGGGACTAGCGGGGGGTACAATGAGCAGTTCTTC
cdr3_aa: CASSGTSGGYNEQFF

d_call: -
v_call: TRBV7-2
j_call: TRBJ2-3
clone_size: many
cdr3_nt: TGTGCCAGCAGCTTAAACGAGATAACGCAGTATTTT
cdr3_aa: CASSLNEITQYF

d_call: TRBD2
v_call: TRBV7-2
j_call: TRBJ2-5
clone_size: many
cdr3_nt: TGTGCCAGCACATTTGCGGGGGGCACTTATCAAGAGACCCAGTACTTC
cdr3_aa: CASTFAGGTYQETQYF

d_call: -
v_call: TRBV19
j_call: TRBJ1-5
clone_size: many
cdr3_nt: TGTGCCAGTAGTAGCCTAATTGGGGGCAATCAGCCCCAGCATTTT
cdr3_aa: CASSSLIGGNQPQHF

d_call: -
v_call: TRBV20-1
j_call: TRBJ1-4
clone_size: few
cdr3_nt: TGCAGTGCTAGGATGGGTGGTGGTGAAAAACTGTTTTTT
cdr3_aa: CSARMGGGEKLFF

d_call: TRBD2
v_call: TRBV20-1
j_call: TRBJ2-7
clone_size: many
cdr3_nt: TGCAGTGTAAAACTTTGGACTAGCGGGATCTACGAGCAGTACTTC
cdr3_aa: CSVKLWTSGIYEQYF

d_call: -
v_call: TRBV29-1
j_call: TRBJ2-7
clone_size: many
cdr3_nt: TGCAGCGTCGAACGGCCGGGGTACGAGCAGTACTTC
cdr3_aa: CSVERPGYEQYF

d_call: -
v_call: TRBV12-3/TRBV12-4
j_call: TRBJ2-1
clone_size: many
cdr3_nt: TGTGCCACTAGAACCCACGGGACTTCGACTTACAATGAGCAGTTCTTC
cdr3_aa: CATRTHGTSTYNEQFF

d_call: -
v_call: TRBV12-3/TRBV12-4
j_call: TRBJ2-2
clone_size: many
cdr3_nt: TGTGCCAGCAGTTTGGCTAGCCCCGGGGAGCTGTTTTTT
cdr3_aa: CASSLASPGELFF

d_call: -
v_call: TRBV7-9
j_call: TRBJ2-7
clone_size: many
cdr3_nt: TGTGCCAGCCGAAGACTAGTCGTTGACGAGCAGTACTTC
cdr3_aa: CASRRLVVDEQYF

d_call: -
v_call: TRBV5-5
j_call: TRBJ1-6
clone_size: few
cdr3_nt: TGTGCCAGCAGCTCGCACGGACAGAGCTATAATTCACCCCTCCACTTT
cdr3_aa: CASSSHGQSYNSPLHF

d_call: -
v_call: TRBV29-1
j_call: TRBJ2-5
clone_size: few
cdr3_nt: TGCAGCGTTTCAGGAGCATCTGGGGAGACCCAGTACTTC
cdr3_aa: CSVSGASGETQYF

d_call: TRBD1
v_call: TRBV6-2/TRBV6-3
j_call: TRBJ2-7
clone_size: many
cdr3_nt: TGTGCCAGCAGCCGGACAGGGTTCGGGTACGAGCAGTACTTC
cdr3_aa: CASSRTGFGYEQYF

d_call: -
v_call: TRBV12-3/TRBV12-4
j_call: TRBJ2-5
clone_size: many
cdr3_nt: TGTGCCAGCAGTTTATGGTCCAACGAGGCCCAGTACTTC
cdr3_aa: CASSLWSNEAQYF

d_call: TRBD1
v_call: TRBV7-9
j_call: TRBJ1-1
clone_size: few
cdr3_nt: TGTGCCAGCAGCTTATCGGACAGGGGTAGCACTGAAGCTTTCTTT
cdr3_aa: CASSLSDRGSTEAFF

d_call: -
v_call: TRBV7-2
j_call: TRBJ2-6
clone_size: -
cdr3_nt: TGTGCCAGCAGCTTACCAGGGAGCTCTGGGGCCAACGTCCTGACTTTC
cdr3_aa: CASSLPGSSGANVLTF

d_call: -
v_call: TRBV5-6
j_call: TRBJ2-3
clone_size: -
cdr3_nt: TGTGCCAGCAGCTTGGAGGGGGTGCGAACGCAGTATTTT
cdr3_aa: CASSLEGVRTQYF

d_call: TRBD1
v_call: TRBV3-1
j_call: TRBJ1-1
clone_size: many
cdr3_nt: TGTGCCAGCAGCCCCGTGGGGACAGGGAGGCCGAACACTGAAGCTTTCTTT
cdr3_aa: CASSPVGTGRPNTEAFF

d_call: -
v_call: TRBV3-1
j_call: TRBJ1-6
clone_size: -
cdr3_nt: TGTGCCAGCAGCCAATCAAATTCACCCCTCCACTTT
cdr3_aa: CASSQSNSPLHF

d_call: -
v_call: TRBV7-9
j_call: TRBJ2-7
clone_size: -
cdr3_nt: TGTGCCAGCAGCCTCCGGAGTGGACTCGGCTCCTACGAGCAGTACTTC
cdr3_aa: CASSLRSGLGSYEQYF

d_call: TRBD2
v_call: TRBV4-1
j_call: TRBJ2-3
clone_size: many
cdr3_nt: TGCGCCAGCAGCCGCGGTGGGCTAGCGGGAGTCACAGATACGCAGTATTTT
cdr3_aa: CASSRGGLAGVTDTQYF

d_call: TRBD1
v_call: TRBV12-3/TRBV12-4
j_call: TRBJ2-3
clone_size: -
cdr3_nt: TGTGCCAGCAGTCGGGACAGGGTGTTAGATACGCAGTATTTT
cdr3_aa: CASSRDRVLDTQYF

d_call: -
v_call: TRBV6-1
j_call: TRBJ2-6
clone_size: few
cdr3_nt: TGTGCCAGCAGTGAAGGGGGCTCTGGGGCCAACGTCCTGACTTTC
cdr3_aa: CASSEGGSGANVLTF

d_call: TRBD1
v_call: TRBV7-7
j_call: TRBJ2-1
clone_size: many
cdr3_nt: TGTGCCAGCAGCTCCGGACAGGGGATCAATGAGCAGTTCTTC
cdr3_aa: CASSSGQGINEQFF

d_call: TRBD2
v_call: TRBV4-1
j_call: TRBJ2-3
clone_size: -
cdr3_nt: TGCGCCAGCAGCCAAGATCTGACTAGCGGGGCCGCAGATACGCAGTATTTT
cdr3_aa: CASSQDLTSGAADTQYF

d_call: -
v_call: TRBV10-2
j_call: TRBJ1-2
clone_size: -
cdr3_nt: TGCGCCAGCAGTATCGATGCTAACTATGGCTACACCTTC
cdr3_aa: CASSIDANYGYTF

d_call: TRBD1
v_call: TRBV12-3/TRBV12-4
j_call: TRBJ1-6
clone_size: many
cdr3_nt: TGTGCCAGCAGTTTCAGGGGGTTTAATTCACCCCTCCACTTT
cdr3_aa: CASSFRGFNSPLHF

d_call: TRBD2
v_call: TRBV7-2
j_call: TRBJ2-1
clone_size: -
cdr3_nt: TGTGCCAGCAGCTCCTTCCGTCGGGAGGGTGCAGTCAATGAGCAGTTCTTC
cdr3_aa: CASSSFRREGAVNEQFF